Listed here are 29 T cell receptor beta chains from one sample, sequenced in a study of OX40 agonist ivuxolimab in advanced cancers. Libraries were prepared by immunoSEQ multiplex PCR; TCRdb keeps only in-frame clonotypes and omits some of them. The sample yields tens of thousands of clones, about 87% seen once. This specimen was CD4+ or CD8+ T cells sorted from blood, taken in a trial of the OX40 agonist ivuxolimab. All receptors come from an adult with an advanced solid tumor such as melanoma, head and neck, liver or kidney cancer.

This clone was detected only once. The chain recombines TRBV15 with TRBJ2-5, with D hard to call. The germline gives CDR1 LNHNV, CDR2 YYDKDF (reference sequence). Trimming cost V 2 bases and J 2 bases, with 3 bases left between them. The CDR3 loop spans 12 amino acids. CDR3 residues: CATSRYQETQYF. DNA of the CDR3: TGTGCCACCAGCAGATATCAAGAGACCCAGTACTTC. The whole variable domain, filled in from reference TRBV15 and TRBJ2-5, reads DAMVIQNPRYQVTQFGKPVTLSCSQTLNHNVMYWYQQKSSQAPKLLFHYYDKDFNNEADTPDNFQSRRPNTSFCFLDIRSPGLGDTAMYLCATSRYQETQYFGPGTRLLVL.

V and J are TRBV5-4 and TRBJ2-2; tentative D call: TRBD2 (7 bases). The CDR3 runs to 15 residues. Looked up from germline, CDR1 is SGHNT and CDR2 is YYREEE (reference sequence). The germline V and J ends were trimmed by 0 bases and 6 bases, with 12 bases remaining between them. The CDR3 sequence is CASSLATGRAGELFF. CDR3 DNA: TGTGCCAGCAGCTTGGCCACAGGGAGGGCCGGGGAGCTGTTTTTT.

The CDR3 here is CASSLRLQTGEQYF. For the CDR3, the DNA is TGTGCCAGCAGCTTGCGACTGCAGACGGGGGAGCAGTACTTC. The J gene is TRBJ2-7, the V gene TRBV5-5, with a weak D call TRBD2 (5 bases). Deletions cut 1 base from V and 7 bases from J, with 15 bases between. Germline CDR1 reads SGHKS; CDR2 reads YYEKEE (reference sequence). The length of the CDR3 is 14 residues.

V and J are TRBV11-2 and TRBJ2-3; no definite D call. This CDR3 region has 12 residues. The germline CDR1 and CDR2 sequences are SGHAT and FQNNGV. V lost 3 bases, J lost 9 bases, and 10 bases lay in between. CDR3 sequence reads: CASSFLTGTQYF. In DNA, the CDR3 is TGTGCCAGCAGCTTTCTGACCGGGACGCAGTATTTT.

V is TRBV18 and J is TRBJ1-4; D is unclear. The V and J ends lost 4 bases and 7 bases respectively, with 7 bases between them. Germline CDR1 KGHSH, CDR2 LQKENI. The CDR3 extends over 12 amino acids. CDR3 DNA sequence: TGTGCCAGCTCACTGGACCGTGAAAAACTGTTTTTT. This sequence encodes CASSLDREKLFF.

The V and J genes are TRBV7-9 and TRBJ1-2; D unclear. Germline CDR1 and CDR2: SEHNR and FQNEAQ (reference sequence). Trimming left V 4 bases short and J 1 base short, with 10 bases between. This CDR3 is built from 14 residues. The CDR3 loop reads CASSSVGVNYGYTF. The CDR3 DNA is TGTGCCAGCAGCTCCGTAGGCGTTAACTATGGCTACACCTTC.

The chain is built from TRBV18 and TRBJ1-1, with TRBD1 matching 7 bases. The trim removed 4 bases at V and 6 bases at J, leaving 8 bases unmatched. There are 14 residues in the CDR3. Germline V gene lookup returns CDR1 KGHSH and CDR2 LQKENI. Here the CDR3 reads CASSLDRAVAEAFF. The CDR3 coding sequence is TGTGCCAGCTCACTCGACAGGGCGGTCGCTGAAGCTTTCTTT.

The chain recombines TRBV5-1 with TRBJ2-2; D not resolved. V lost 0 bases and J 6 bases, leaving 9 bases between the germline ends. This CDR3 region has 14 residues. Germline values: CDR1 SGHRS, CDR2 YFSETQ. The CDR3 loop is CASSLVVVSGELFF. CDR3 DNA: TGCGCCAGCAGCTTGGTGGTGGTTTCCGGGGAGCTGTTTTTT.

The V gene is TRBV29-1, the J gene TRBJ1-1; D is uncertain. Germline loops: CDR1 SQVTM, CDR2 ANQGSEA. V was shortened by 3 bases and J by 0 bases, with 8 bases between the two germline ends. The CDR3 sequence is 13 residues long. This chain's CDR3 is CSVDGRLNTEAFF. The CDR3 bases are TGCAGCGTTGACGGGAGGTTGAACACTGAAGCTTTCTTT.

This chain links TRBV13 with TRBJ2-6; unclear D gene. V was clipped by 6 bases and J by 3 bases, with 12 bases between them. CDR1 and CDR2 (germline): PRHDT, FYEKMQ (reference sequence). CDR3 length: 15 residues. The CDR3 protein is CASSSGVVGANVLTF. The CDR3 nucleotides read TGTGCCAGCAGTTCAGGTGTTGTTGGGGCCAACGTCCTGACTTTC.

The chain carries TRBV28 and TRBJ2-7; TRBD1 agrees at 8 bases. In germline, CDR1 is MDHEN, CDR2 SYDVKM. This CDR3 spans 14 amino acids. J gave up 7 bases and V 1 base, and 6 bases lay outside the gene matches. The CDR3: CASSLFRGQSEQYF. The CDR3 bases are TGTGCCAGCAGTTTATTCAGGGGGCAAAGTGAGCAGTACTTC.

This sequence joins TRBV2 and TRBJ1-1, with a tentative D call TRBD1 (6 bases). V was pared by 5 bases and J by 3 bases, with 7 bases between. The CDR3 has 12 residues. Germline CDR1 reads SNHLY; CDR2 reads FYNNEI. The CDR3: CASSQGYTEAFF. The CDR3 region has the DNA TGTGCCAGCAGTCAGGGGTACACTGAAGCTTTCTTT.

The CDR3 DNA follows: TGTGCCAGTAGTATTGATCTGGGGGTGGCCTACGAGCAGTACTTC. This translates into CASSIDLGVAYEQYF. V is TRBV19 and J is TRBJ2-5; D may match TRBD1 or TRBD2 (5 bases each). The closer fit of TRBJ2-7 to the DNA end suggests the J call may be wrong. This CDR3 comprises 15 residues. Germline CDR1 is LNHDA and CDR2 is SQIVND (reference sequence).

The rearrangement joins TRBV2 to TRBJ2-7; D is tentatively TRBD1 or TRBD2 (5 bases each). This CDR3 region has 13 residues. Germline V CDR1 and CDR2: SNHLY, FYNNEI. V was clipped by 7 bases and J by 7 bases, with 17 bases between them. The CDR3 bases are TGTGCCAGCACTCCGTATGAGGGACGGGAGCAGTACTTC. This gives the protein CASTPYEGREQYF.

This clone was counted a single time. Here the CDR3 DNA reads TGTGCCAGCTCACAAAGTCCGGGACAGGCGACTAACTATGGCTACACCTTC. As protein: CASSQSPGQATNYGYTF. The genes are TRBV18 and TRBJ1-2, with 8 nucleotides matching TRBD1. V shed 4 bases and J 0 bases; nucleotides not matched to a gene: 10. CDR1 and CDR2 (germline): KGHSH, LQKENI. The length of the CDR3 is 17 residues.

This chain uses TRBV6-1 with TRBJ1-5; the D is unclear. The CDR3 runs to 14 residues. The ends were cut back, 4 bases at V and 4 bases at J, with 11 bases in the middle. CDR1 MNHNS and CDR2 SASEGT come from the germline V gene. The CDR3 reads CASSVERGNQPQHF. CDR3 coding DNA: TGTGCCAGCAGTGTCGAACGGGGAAATCAGCCCCAGCATTTT.

The gene calls are TRBV2 and TRBJ1-2; D gene uncertain. Germline values: CDR1 SNHLY, CDR2 FYNNEI. The CDR3 is made up of 13 amino acids. The V end was cut by 7 bases, the J end by 1 base, with 10 bases between. The CDR3 protein is CASTIQINYGYTF. The CDR3, as DNA: TGTGCCAGCACCATACAGATTAACTATGGCTACACCTTC. Complete variable domain (other parts from reference TRBV2 and TRBJ1-2): EPEVTQTPSHQVTQMGQEVILRCVPISNHLYFYWYRQILGQKVEFLVSFYNNEISEKSEIFDDQFSVERPDGSNFTLKIRSTKLEDSAMYFCASTIQINYGYTFGSGTRLTVV.

This rearrangement joins TRBV4-1 to TRBJ2-3, with a tentative D call TRBD2 (5 bases). V lost 1 base, J lost 0 bases, and 11 bases lay in between. The CDR3 is 16 residues long. In germline, CDR1 is MGHRA, CDR2 YSYEKL. CDR3 sequence: CASSQGPSSSTDTQYF. The CDR3 DNA sequence: TGCGCCAGCAGCCAAGGTCCTAGCTCCAGCACAGATACGCAGTATTTT.

This chain links TRBV15 with TRBJ1-4; no clear D gene. The CDR3 is made up of 15 amino acids. V lost 2 bases and J lost 5, with 12 bases in between. Germline V gene lookup returns CDR1 LNHNV and CDR2 YYDKDF (reference sequence). The CDR3 loop reads CATSRNQVGNEKLFF. The DNA of the CDR3 is TGTGCCACCAGCAGAAACCAGGTGGGGAATGAAAAACTGTTTTTT.

This sequence joins TRBV18 and TRBJ2-7; D not certain. The CDR3 covers 15 residues. Germline-derived CDR1 and CDR2 are KGHSH and LQKENI. The V and J ends lost 3 bases and 7 bases respectively, with 19 bases between them. The CDR3 sequence: CASSPTKDVGGEQYF. CDR3 nucleotides: TGTGCCAGCTCACCTACCAAGGACGTCGGTGGTGAGCAGTACTTC.

The gene calls are TRBV11-1 and TRBJ2-3, with 8 bases lining up with TRBD1. This CDR3 region has 15 residues. Germline lookup yields CDR1 SGHAT and CDR2 FQDESV (reference sequence). The V and J ends lost 4 bases and 3 bases, in that order; junction bases with no gene match: 6. In nucleotides, the CDR3 is TGTGCCAGCAGCTCTGGACAGGGTTTAACAGATACGCAGTATTTT. Its protein product is CASSSGQGLTDTQYF.

This clone was counted a single time. This chain joins TRBV5-4 and TRBJ1-1; 7 bases fit TRBD1. Germline assignment: CDR1 SGHNT and CDR2 YYREEE (reference sequence). The ends lost 5 bases at V and 1 base at J; junction bases unmatched: 5. This CDR3 spans 14 amino acids. CDR3 sequence: CASRAGQTNTEAFF. CDR3 in DNA: TGTGCCAGCAGGGCGGGACAGACGAACACTGAAGCTTTCTTT.

V and J are TRBV6-5 and TRBJ2-2; D might be TRBD2 (6 bases). The CDR3 totals 15 residues. Germline CDR1 reads MNHEY; CDR2 reads SVGAGI. Between the trimmed V and J ends, which lost 1 base and 8 bases, there was a span of 14 bases. CDR3 protein: CASSYLRQGGGELFF. CDR3 coding DNA: TGTGCCAGCAGTTACTTGCGCCAGGGAGGAGGGGAGCTGTTTTTT.

The chain is built from TRBV5-1 and TRBJ1-1; unclear D gene. Trimming left V 0 bases short and J 8 bases short, with 8 bases between. Germline CDR1 SGHRS, CDR2 YFSETQ. CDR3 length equals 12 residues. In nucleotides, the CDR3 is TGCGCCAGCAGCTTGGAAGGGCGGGAAGCTTTCTTT. This translates into CASSLEGREAFF.

V usage is TRBV4-1 and J usage is TRBJ2-1, with 9 bases that match TRBD2. Trimming at V came to 0 bases and at J to 6 bases, leaving 3 bases not matched to a gene. The CDR3 totals 15 residues. Germline V gene lookup returns CDR1 MGHRA and CDR2 YSYEKL. CDR3 loop: CASSQELAGINEQFF. In nucleotides, the CDR3 is TGCGCCAGCAGCCAAGAACTAGCGGGTATCAATGAGCAGTTCTTC.

The gene calls are TRBV5-6 and TRBJ1-5; no firm D call. Germline CDR1 reads SGHDT; CDR2 reads YYEEEE. The CDR3 consists of 13 residues. With 0 bases removed from V and 4 bases from J, the gap between germline ends came to 5 bases. The CDR3 is CASSLGNNQPQHF. Written as DNA, the CDR3 is TGTGCCAGCAGCTTGGGAAATAATCAGCCCCAGCATTTT.

J is TRBJ1-2 and V is TRBV10-3; no reliable D call. Germline lookup yields CDR1 ENHRY and CDR2 SYGVKD. The V end lost 6 bases, the J end lost 4 bases, and 18 bases lay between the germline ends. CDR3 size: 15 residues. CDR3 amino acids: CAIRNRAQEGYGYTF. The CDR3, as DNA: TGTGCCATCAGAAACCGGGCCCAAGAGGGCTATGGCTACACCTTC.

This chain connects TRBV5-1 to TRBJ2-5; D ambiguous. Germline CDR1 SGHRS, CDR2 YFSETQ. Trimming cost V 4 bases and J 2 bases, with 9 bases left between them. This CDR3 has 13 amino acids. This CDR3 is CASSRTRQETQYF. The CDR3 nucleotides read TGCGCCAGCAGCCGGACCCGTCAAGAGACCCAGTACTTC. Looking up the rest from reference TRBV5-1 and TRBJ2-5 gives the full variable domain: KAGVTQTPRYLIKTRGQQVTLSCSPISGHRSVSWYQQTPGQGLQFLFEYFSETQRNKGNFPGRFSGRQFSNSRSEMNVSTLELGDSALYLCASSRTRQETQYFGPGTRLLVL.

This rearrangement joins TRBV19 to TRBJ1-5, with D perhaps matching TRBD1 (6 bases). CDR1 LNHDA and CDR2 SQIVND come from the germline V gene (reference sequence). There are 15 residues in the CDR3. The V and J ends lost 5 bases and 2 bases respectively, with 13 bases between them. CDR3 bases: TGTGCCAGTAGTCCCGCAGGGGCCCGCAATCAGCCCCAGCATTTT. Its translation is CASSPAGARNQPQHF.